These 3 T cell receptor beta chains came from one sample sequenced in a study of CD8+ T cells in alopecia areata. Combined cutaneous lymph node cells underwent sorting by CD4, CD8alpha, NKG2D, NKG2ACE and additional markers. Following extraction, RNA underwent reverse transcription to cDNA, which served as the sequencing template. Measured with immunoSEQ multiplex PCR; TCRdb has only the in-frame clones, and not every one. The profile covers about 300,000 clones, none occurring a single time. The sequencing sample was made of CD4+ T cells sorted from a lymph node. The receptors stem from a C3H/HeJ mouse with alopecia areata. For the strain, the MHC haplotype given is H2-k.

This clone was seen only a few times. Genes and germline come from the mouse. The sample holds other DNA sequences that translate to the same CDR3. The CDR3 DNA, read in part, is TGTGCCTGGAGTCTCCAGGGGGGAAACACCGGG. This encodes CAWSLQGGNTG. The complete CDR3 sequence is CAWSLQGGNTGQLYF. The V gene is TRBV31, the J gene TRBJ2-2, with TRBD1 as a possible D gene (7 bases). The missing CDR3 end, 4 residues past where the read stops, is filled in from the germline J gene. The V end was cut by 0 bases, the J end by 1 base, with 9 bases between. This CDR3 region has 15 residues. Germline V CDR1 and CDR2: GKSSPN, SITVG.

A word on this clone: Gene names are mouse gene names. The read ends 4 residues early relative to the CDR3; the germline J gene fills the gap. The chain uses TRBV19 and TRBJ2-2; unclear D gene. The germline CDR1 and CDR2 sequences are FNHDT and SITEND (reference sequence). Trimming pared 4 bases from V and 0 bases from J, leaving 10 bases between. This CDR3 spans 15 amino acids. Incomplete CDR3 DNA: TGTGCCAGCAGTCTACAGCTCTCAAACACCGGG. It translates to CASSLQLSNTG. The entire CDR3 sequence reads CASSLQLSNTGQLYF.

Only a few counts were recorded for this clone. The listed genes are named as in mouse. The CDR3 goes on 4 residues after the read ends, and that part is filled in from the germline J gene. This chain links TRBV13-2 with TRBJ1-2, with 11 bases aligning to TRBD1. Trimming at V came to 6 bases and at J to 1 base, leaving 5 bases not matched to a gene. CDR3 size: 15 residues. Germline CDR1 NNHNN, CDR2 SYGAGS (reference sequence). The CDR3 protein is CASEGQGERNSDYTF. The sequenced CDR3 bases are TGTGCCAGCGAGGGACAGGGGGAGAGAAACTCC.